This TCR beta chain emerged from a study of cytotoxic CD8 clonotypes in ibrutinib-treated CLL. Sequencing used immunoSEQ multiplex PCR; TCRdb keeps in-frame clones, though not all of them. The table records over 100,000 clones, 70% to 90% of them present only once. Germline V gene sequence: CDR1 SGHTA, CDR2 FQGTGA. Trimming removed 3 bases at V and 8 bases at J, with 17 bases between. The CDR3 is made up of 15 amino acids. Sequences were derived from PBMCs, sampled after 24 months of ibrutinib treatment. The origin of this receptor is a human donor with chronic lymphocytic leukemia. V usage is TRBV7-3 and J usage is TRBJ2-1; a weak D match, TRBD1 (6 bases). The CDR3 sequence is CASSFTGTPGDEQFF. As DNA, the CDR3 is TGTGCCAGCAGCTTCACAGGGACCCCTGGGGATGAGCAGTTCTTC.